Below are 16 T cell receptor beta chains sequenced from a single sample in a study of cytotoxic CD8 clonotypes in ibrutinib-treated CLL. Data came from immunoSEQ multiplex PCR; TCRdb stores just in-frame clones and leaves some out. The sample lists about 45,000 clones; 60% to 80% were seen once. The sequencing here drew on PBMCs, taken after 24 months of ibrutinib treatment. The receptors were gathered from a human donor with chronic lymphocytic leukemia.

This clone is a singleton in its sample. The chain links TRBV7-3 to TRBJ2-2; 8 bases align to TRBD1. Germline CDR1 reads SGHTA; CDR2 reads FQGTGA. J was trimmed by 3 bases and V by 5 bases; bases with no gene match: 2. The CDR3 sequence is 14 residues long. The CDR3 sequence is CASSAGGDTGELFF. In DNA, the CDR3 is TGTGCCAGCAGCGCAGGGGGCGACACCGGGGAGCTGTTTTTT.

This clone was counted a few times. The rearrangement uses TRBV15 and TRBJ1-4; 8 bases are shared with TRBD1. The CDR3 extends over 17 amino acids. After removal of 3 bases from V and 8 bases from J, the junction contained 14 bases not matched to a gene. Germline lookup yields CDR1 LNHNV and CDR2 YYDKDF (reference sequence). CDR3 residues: CATSSRRWTGWGEKLFF. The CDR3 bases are TGTGCCACCAGCAGTCGTAGGTGGACAGGGTGGGGAGAAAAACTGTTTTTT. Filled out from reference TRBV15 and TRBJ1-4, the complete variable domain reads DAMVIQNPRYQVTQFGKPVTLSCSQTLNHNVMYWYQQKSSQAPKLLFHYYDKDFNNEADTPDNFQSRRPNTSFCFLDIRSPGLGDTAMYLCATSSRRWTGWGEKLFFGSGTQLSVL.

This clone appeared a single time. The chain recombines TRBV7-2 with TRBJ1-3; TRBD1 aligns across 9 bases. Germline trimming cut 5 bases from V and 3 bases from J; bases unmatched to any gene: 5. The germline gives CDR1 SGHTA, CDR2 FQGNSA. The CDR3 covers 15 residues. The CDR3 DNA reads TGTGCCAGCAGCCCGGGGACAGGGCATGGAAACACCATATATTTT. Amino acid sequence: CASSPGTGHGNTIYF.

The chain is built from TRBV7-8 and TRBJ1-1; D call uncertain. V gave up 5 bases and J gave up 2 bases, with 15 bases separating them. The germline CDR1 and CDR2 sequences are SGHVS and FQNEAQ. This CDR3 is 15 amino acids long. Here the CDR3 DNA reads TGTGCCAGCAGCCCGAGGGCCATTGAAAACACTGAAGCTTTCTTT. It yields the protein CASSPRAIENTEAFF.

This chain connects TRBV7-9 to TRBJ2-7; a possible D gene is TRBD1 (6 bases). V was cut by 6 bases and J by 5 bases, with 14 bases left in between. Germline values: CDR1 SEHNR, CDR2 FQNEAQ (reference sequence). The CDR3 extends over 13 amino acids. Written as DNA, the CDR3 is TGTGCCAGCAGAGGCCAGGGGACCCACGAGCAGTACTTC. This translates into CASRGQGTHEQYF.

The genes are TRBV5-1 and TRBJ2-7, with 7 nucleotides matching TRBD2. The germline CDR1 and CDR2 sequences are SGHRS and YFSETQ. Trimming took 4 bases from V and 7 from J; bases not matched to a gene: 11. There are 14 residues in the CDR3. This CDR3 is CASSLGDYLLEQYF. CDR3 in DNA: TGCGCCAGCAGCCTGGGGGACTACCTCCTGGAGCAGTACTTC.

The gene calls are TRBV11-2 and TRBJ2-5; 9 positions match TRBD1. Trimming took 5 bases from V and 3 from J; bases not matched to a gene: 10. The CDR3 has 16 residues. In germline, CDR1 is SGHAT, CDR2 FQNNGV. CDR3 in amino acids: CASSPWVGTGKETQYF. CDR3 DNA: TGTGCCAGCAGCCCTTGGGTTGGGACAGGGAAAGAGACCCAGTACTTC. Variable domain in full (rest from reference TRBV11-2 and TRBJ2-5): EAGVAQSPRYKIIEKRQSVAFWCNPISGHATLYWYQQILGQGPKLLIQFQNNGVVDDSQLPKDRFSAERLKGVDSTLKIQPAKLEDSAVYLCASSPWVGTGKETQYFGPGTRLLVL.

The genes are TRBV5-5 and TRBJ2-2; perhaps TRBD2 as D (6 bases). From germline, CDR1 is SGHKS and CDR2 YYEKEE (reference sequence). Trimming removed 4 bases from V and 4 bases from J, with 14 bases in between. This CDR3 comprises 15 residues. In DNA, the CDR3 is TGTGCCAGCAGCCCACCGGGACTGGGCACCGGGGAGCTGTTTTTT. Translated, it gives CASSPPGLGTGELFF.

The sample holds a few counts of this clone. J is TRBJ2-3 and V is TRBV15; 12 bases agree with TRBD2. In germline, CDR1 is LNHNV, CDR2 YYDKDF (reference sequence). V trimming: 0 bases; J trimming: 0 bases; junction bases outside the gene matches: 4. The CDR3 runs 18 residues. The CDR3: CATSRDLGTSGSTDTQYF. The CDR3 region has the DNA TGTGCCACCAGCAGAGATCTTGGGACTAGCGGGAGCACAGATACGCAGTATTTT. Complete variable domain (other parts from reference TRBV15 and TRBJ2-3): DAMVIQNPRYQVTQFGKPVTLSCSQTLNHNVMYWYQQKSSQAPKLLFHYYDKDFNNEADTPDNFQSRRPNTSFCFLDIRSPGLGDTAMYLCATSRDLGTSGSTDTQYFGPGTRLTVL.

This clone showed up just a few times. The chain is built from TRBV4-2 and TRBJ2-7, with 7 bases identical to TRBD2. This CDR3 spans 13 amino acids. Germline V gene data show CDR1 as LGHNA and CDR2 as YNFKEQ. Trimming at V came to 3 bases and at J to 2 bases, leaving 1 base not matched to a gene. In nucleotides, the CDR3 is TGTGCCAGCAGCCAGGCGGGGGCCTACGAGCAGTACTTC. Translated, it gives CASSQAGAYEQYF.

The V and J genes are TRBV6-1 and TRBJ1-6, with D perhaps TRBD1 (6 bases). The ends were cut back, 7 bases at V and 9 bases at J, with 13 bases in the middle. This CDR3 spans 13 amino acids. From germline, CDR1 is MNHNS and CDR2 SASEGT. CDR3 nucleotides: TGTGCCAGCACCGGCCAGGGGACTTCACCCCTCCACTTT. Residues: CASTGQGTSPLHF.

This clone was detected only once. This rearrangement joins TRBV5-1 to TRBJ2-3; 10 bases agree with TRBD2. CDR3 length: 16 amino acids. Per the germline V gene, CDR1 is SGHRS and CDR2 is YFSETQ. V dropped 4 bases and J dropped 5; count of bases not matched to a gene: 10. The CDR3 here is CASSASHGTSVDTQYF. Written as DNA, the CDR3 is TGCGCCAGCAGCGCCTCGCACGGGACTAGCGTAGATACGCAGTATTTT.

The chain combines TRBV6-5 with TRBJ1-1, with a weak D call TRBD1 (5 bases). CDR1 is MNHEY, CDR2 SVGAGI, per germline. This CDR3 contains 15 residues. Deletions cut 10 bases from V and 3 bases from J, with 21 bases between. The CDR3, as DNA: TGTGCCACCTATGGGGGAAAAGACCCGCACACTGAAGCTTTCTTT. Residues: CATYGGKDPHTEAFF.

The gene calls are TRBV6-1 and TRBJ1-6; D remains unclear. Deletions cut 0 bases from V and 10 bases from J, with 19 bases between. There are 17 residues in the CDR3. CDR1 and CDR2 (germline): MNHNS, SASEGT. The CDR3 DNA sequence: TGTGCCAGCAGTGAAGCGCTTCTTGTCAACCCCTGGTCACCCCTCCACTTT. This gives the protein CASSEALLVNPWSPLHF.

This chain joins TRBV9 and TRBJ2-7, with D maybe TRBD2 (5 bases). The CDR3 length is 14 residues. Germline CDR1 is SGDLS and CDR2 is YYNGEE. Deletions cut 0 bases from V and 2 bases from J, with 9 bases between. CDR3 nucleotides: TGTGCCAGCAGCGTAGGAGCGGAAACCTACGAGCAGTACTTC. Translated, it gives CASSVGAETYEQYF.

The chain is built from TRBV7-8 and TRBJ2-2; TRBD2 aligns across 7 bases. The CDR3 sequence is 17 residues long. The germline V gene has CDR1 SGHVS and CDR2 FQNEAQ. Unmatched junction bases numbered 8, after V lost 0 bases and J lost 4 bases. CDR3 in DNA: TGTGCCAGCAGCTTAGCTAGCGGGTTCCGTGGCACCGGGGAGCTGTTTTTT. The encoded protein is CASSLASGFRGTGELFF.